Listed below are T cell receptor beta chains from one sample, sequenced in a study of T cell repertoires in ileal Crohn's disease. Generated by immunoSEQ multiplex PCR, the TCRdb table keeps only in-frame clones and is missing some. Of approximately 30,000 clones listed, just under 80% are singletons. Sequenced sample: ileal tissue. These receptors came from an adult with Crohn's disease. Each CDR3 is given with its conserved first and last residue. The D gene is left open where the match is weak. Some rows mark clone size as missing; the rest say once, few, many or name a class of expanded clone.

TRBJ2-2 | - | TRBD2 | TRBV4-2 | TGTGCCAGCAGCCCTAGCGGGGGGCCCGACACCGGGGAGCTGTTTTTT | CASSPSGGPDTGELFF
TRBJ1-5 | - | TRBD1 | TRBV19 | TGTGCCAGTATCCGGGGAGACAGGGGGCACCATCAGCCCCAGCATTTT | CASIRGDRGHHQPQHF
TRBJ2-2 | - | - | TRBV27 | TGTGCCAGCAGTTTAAAGTCCCGAGGGAGTTTTGACACCGGGGAGCTGTTTTTT | CASSLKSRGSFDTGELFF
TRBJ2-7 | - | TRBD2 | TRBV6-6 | TGTGCCAGCAGTTACACTAGCGGCCTATCCTACGAGCAGTACTTC | CASSYTSGLSYEQYF
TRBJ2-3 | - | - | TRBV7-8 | TGTGCCAGCAGCCCCCAGGGGGGCCGCGCAGATACGCAGTATTTT | CASSPQGGRADTQYF
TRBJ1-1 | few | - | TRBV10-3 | TGTGCCATCAGTGAGTCTTACAGGGCCAACACTGAAGCTTTCTTT | CAISESYRANTEAFF
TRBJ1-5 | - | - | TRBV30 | TGTGCCTGGAGGCTTCAGGGGACGGGGCAGCCCCAGCATTTT | CAWRLQGTGQPQHF
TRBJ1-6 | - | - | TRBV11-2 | TGTGCCAGCAGCTTAGTGGGCCCAAGCTCCTATAATTCACCCCTCCACTTT | CASSLVGPSSYNSPLHF
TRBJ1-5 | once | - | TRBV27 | TGTGCCAGCAGTCGAACTACAACTAGCAATCAGCCCCAGCATTTT | CASSRTTTSNQPQHF
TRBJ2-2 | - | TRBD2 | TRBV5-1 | TGCGCCAGCAGCTCATCACTAGCGGAGGCGGGGGAGCTGTTTTTT | CASSSSLAEAGELFF
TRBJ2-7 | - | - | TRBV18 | TGTGCCAGCTCTCGGCAGGGGAACGACGAGCAGTACTTC | CASSRQGNDEQYF
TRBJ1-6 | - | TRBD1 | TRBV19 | TGTGCCAGTAAGACAGGGACCGGCTATCGTAATTCACCCCTCCACTTT | CASKTGTGYRNSPLHF
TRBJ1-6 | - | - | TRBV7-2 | TGTGCCAGCAGCCTACTAGGGTCCTATAATTCACCCCTCCACTTT | CASSLLGSYNSPLHF
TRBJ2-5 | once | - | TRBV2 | TGTGCCAGCAGCCCAGGGGGAGGCTCAGGGGCCCAGTACTTC | CASSPGGGSGAQYF
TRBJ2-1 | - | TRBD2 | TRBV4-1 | TGCGCCAGCAGCCCGACGGGGGCTAGCGGGAGAAATGAGCAGTTCTTC | CASSPTGASGRNEQFF
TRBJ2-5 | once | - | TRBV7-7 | TGTGCTAGCACCTACGGGGGGCCAGGGGAGACCCAGTACTTC | CASTYGGPGETQYF
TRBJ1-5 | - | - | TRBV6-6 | TGTGCCAGCAGTTACCCCCCCGGTGCGAGGCAGCCCCAGCATTTT | CASSYPPGARQPQHF
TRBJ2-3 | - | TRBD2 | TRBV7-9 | TGTGCCAGCAGCACGGATGGGGGGAGGGCAGATACGCAGTATTTT | CASSTDGGRADTQYF
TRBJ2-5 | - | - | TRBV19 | TGTGCCAGTAGTATGTGGGGCCTAGAGACCCAGTACTTC | CASSMWGLETQYF
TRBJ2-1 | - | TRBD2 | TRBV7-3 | TGTGCCAGCAGCCGACGACTAGCGCAAGTAAATGAGCAGTTCTTC | CASSRRLAQVNEQFF
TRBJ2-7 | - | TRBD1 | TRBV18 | TGTGCCAGCTCACCAGGACAGGGGCGATACGAGCAGTACTTC | CASSPGQGRYEQYF
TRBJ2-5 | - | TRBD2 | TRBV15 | TGTGCCACCAGCAGAGTCGATCCCGGGAGGGGAGAGACCCAGTACTTC | CATSRVDPGRGETQYF
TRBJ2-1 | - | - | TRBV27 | TGTGCCAGCAGTTTATCGAGGGGACTCGGGCCCAATGAGCAGTTCTTC | CASSLSRGLGPNEQFF
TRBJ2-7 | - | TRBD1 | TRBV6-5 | TGTGCCAGGGGCCGGGACAGGGTCTCCTACGAGCAGTACTTC | CARGRDRVSYEQYF
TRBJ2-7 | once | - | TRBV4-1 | TGCGCCAGCAGCCAAGATAACGCTAGGGGCGAGCAGTACTTC | CASSQDNARGEQYF
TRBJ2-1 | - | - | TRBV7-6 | TGTGCCAGCAGCCGAGATGTGAACAATGAGCAGTTCTTC | CASSRDVNNEQFF
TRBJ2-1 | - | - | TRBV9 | TGTGCCAGCAGCTCTAGGACTGGATTCAATGAGCAGTTCTTC | CASSSRTGFNEQFF
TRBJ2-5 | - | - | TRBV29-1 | TGCAGCGTGAAGGACGGGACAGCGGGAGAGACCCAGTACTTC | CSVKDGTAGETQYF
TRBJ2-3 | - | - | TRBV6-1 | TGTGCCAGCAGTGAACTAGGGGCAGGGACTCAGTATTTT | CASSELGAGTQYF
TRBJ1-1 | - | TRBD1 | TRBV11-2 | TGTGCCAGCAGCTCGGCCGGGACAGGGGGACGGGGAACTGAAGCTTTCTTT | CASSSAGTGGRGTEAFF
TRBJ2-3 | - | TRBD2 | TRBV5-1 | TGCGCCAGCAGCCCGGGGGGGGGCACAGATACGCAGTATTTT | CASSPGGGTDTQYF
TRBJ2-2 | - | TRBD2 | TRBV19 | TGTGCCAGTAGTATCGGGGGGACCGGGGAGCTGTTTTTT | CASSIGGTGELFF
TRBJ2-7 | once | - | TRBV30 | TGTGCCTGGGCGCCCCTAGGGAGCTACGAGCAGTACTTC | CAWAPLGSYEQYF
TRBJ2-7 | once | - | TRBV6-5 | TGTGCCAGCGGGGGGGCCGGCGAGCAGTACTTC | CASGGAGEQYF
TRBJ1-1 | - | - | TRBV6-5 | TGTGCCAGCAGTTACTTCTTCCCGTCCTCTGAAGCTTTCTTT | CASSYFFPSSEAFF
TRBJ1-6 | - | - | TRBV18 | TGTGCCAGCTCCATGACAGCAGATAATTCACCCCTCCACTTT | CASSMTADNSPLHF
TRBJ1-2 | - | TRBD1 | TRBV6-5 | TGTGCCAGCCGAACACGGACAGGGCCGGGCTACACCTTC | CASRTRTGPGYTF
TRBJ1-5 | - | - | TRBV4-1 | TGCGCCAGCATCCTTCTCGAGAAGAGAAAGCCCCAGCATTTT | CASILLEKRKPQHF
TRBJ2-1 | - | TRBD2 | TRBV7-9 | TGTGCCAGCAGCTACCATTTAGCGGGAGGACCCAACAATGAGCAGTTCTTC | CASSYHLAGGPNNEQFF
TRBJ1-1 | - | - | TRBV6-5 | TGTGCCAGCAGTCACGGACCGGGGTCCACTGAAGCTTTCTTT | CASSHGPGSTEAFF
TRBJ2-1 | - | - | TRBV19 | TGTGCCAGTAGTATAGTTGCTAGCTCTTACAATGAGCAGTTCTTC | CASSIVASSYNEQFF
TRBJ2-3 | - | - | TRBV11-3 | TGTGCCAGCAGCTTAGGGCGGGGAGCTACGAGCACAGATACGCAGTATTTT | CASSLGRGATSTDTQYF
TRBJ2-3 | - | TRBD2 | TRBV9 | TGTGCCAGCAGCACCGGGGGGGGGACTAGCACAGATACGCAGTATTTT | CASSTGGGTSTDTQYF
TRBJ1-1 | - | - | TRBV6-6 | TGTGCCAGCAGTTACGACGGGGGGGATACTTTCTTT | CASSYDGGDTFF
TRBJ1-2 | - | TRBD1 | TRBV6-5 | TGTGCCAGCAGTTACTTTGACAGGGGCTATGGCTACACCTTC | CASSYFDRGYGYTF
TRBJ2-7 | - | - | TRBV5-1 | TGCGCCAGCCGGGGGGACAATCACTACGAGCAGTACTTC | CASRGDNHYEQYF
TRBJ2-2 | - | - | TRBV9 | TGTGCCAGCAGCGTAGCCCCTATAGGGCGGGACACCGGGGAGCTGTTTTTT | CASSVAPIGRDTGELFF
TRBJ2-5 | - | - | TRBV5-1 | TGCGCCAGCACCCCGGTAGGGGGAGTAGAGACCCAGTACTTC | CASTPVGGVETQYF
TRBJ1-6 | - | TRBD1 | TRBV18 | TGTGCCAGCTCACCCGCGACAGGGGTTGGTTCACCCCTCCACTTT | CASSPATGVGSPLHF
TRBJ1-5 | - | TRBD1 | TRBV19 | TGTGCCAGTAGATCCGGGACAGGGAATCAGCCCCAGCATTTT | CASRSGTGNQPQHF
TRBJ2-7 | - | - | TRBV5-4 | TGTGCCAGCAGCTGGGTCGTAGGGAGCGGTTCCTACGAGCAGTACTTC | CASSWVVGSGSYEQYF
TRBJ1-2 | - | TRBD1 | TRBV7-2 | TGTGCCAGCACCCCGGACAGGGGAGGCTATGGCTACACCTTC | CASTPDRGGYGYTF
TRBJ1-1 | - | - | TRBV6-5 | TGTGCCAGCAGCCCTTTTAAGACATTGAACACTGAAGCTTTCTTT | CASSPFKTLNTEAFF
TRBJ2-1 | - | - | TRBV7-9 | TGTGCCAGCAGCTTAGTCGGGACTGGCAGCAATGAGCAGTTCTTC | CASSLVGTGSNEQFF
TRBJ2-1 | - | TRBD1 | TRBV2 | TGTGCCAGCAGTGGGGACAGGCACTTCAGCTCCTACAATGAGCAGTTCTTC | CASSGDRHFSSYNEQFF
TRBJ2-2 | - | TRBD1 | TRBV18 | TGTGCCAGCTCATCGAGGACAGGGACGAGCACCGGGGAGCTGTTTTTT | CASSSRTGTSTGELFF
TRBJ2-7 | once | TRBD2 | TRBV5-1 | TGCGCCAGCAGCTGGGGACTAGCGGGGGGGCTAGACTCCTACGAGCAGTACTTC | CASSWGLAGGLDSYEQYF